This T cell receptor (beta chain) appears in the sequencing data of a study of cytomegalovirus exposure and HLA in healthy donors. Study observations and caveats: Based on reports, TCR beta sequences accurately predicted HLA-A and HLA-B alleles for most subjects. Trimming of TCR beta V- and J-genes showed a link, identified in a later analysis, to a missense DCLRE1C variant. Several of the most significant clusters appeared linked to common viral pathogens, based on a later analysis.

The PCR ran on 60 Vbeta and 13 Jbeta primers. Original processing methods: Later, an analysis found approximately 80 million unique TCR beta chains, and 8.5 million to 14 million of these were shared. The assay was immunoSEQ multiplex PCR, and TCRdb's table has in-frame clones only and misses some. V, J and clone size are taken as reported in that table, and D and trimming were inferred from the DNA itself. This sample has about 86,000 clones, with roughly 77% found just once. V gave up 6 bases and J gave up 5 bases; unmatched junction bases: 13. From germline, CDR1 is MDHEN and CDR2 SYDVKM. This CDR3 comprises 15 residues. As to this clone: Its antigen is still unknown.

J is TRBJ2-7 and V is TRBV28, with 7 positions matching TRBD1. The sample taken for sequencing was PBMCs. The receptor comes from a woman in her forties in good health and CMV-seropositive. In DNA, the CDR3 is TGTGCCAGCAGCTCGGCGACAGGGATCAACCACGAGCAGTACTTC. As protein: CASSSATGINHEQYF.